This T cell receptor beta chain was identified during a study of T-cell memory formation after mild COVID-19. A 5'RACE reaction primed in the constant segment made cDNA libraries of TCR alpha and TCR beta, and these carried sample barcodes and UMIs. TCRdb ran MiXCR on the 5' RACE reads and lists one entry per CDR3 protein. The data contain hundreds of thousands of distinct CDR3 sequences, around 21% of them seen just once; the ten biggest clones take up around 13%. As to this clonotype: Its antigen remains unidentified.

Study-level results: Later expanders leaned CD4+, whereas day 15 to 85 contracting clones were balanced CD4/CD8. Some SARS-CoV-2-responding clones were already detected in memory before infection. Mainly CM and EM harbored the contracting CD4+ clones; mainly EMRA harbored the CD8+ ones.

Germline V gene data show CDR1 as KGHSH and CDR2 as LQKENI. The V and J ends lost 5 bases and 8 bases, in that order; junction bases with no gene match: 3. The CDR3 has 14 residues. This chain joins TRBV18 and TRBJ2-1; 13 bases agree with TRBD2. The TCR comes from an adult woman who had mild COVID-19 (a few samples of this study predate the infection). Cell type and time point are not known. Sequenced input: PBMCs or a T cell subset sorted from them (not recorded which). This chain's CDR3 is CASSTSGGAYEQFF. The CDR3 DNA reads TGTGCCAGCTCAACTAGCGGGGGGGCTTATGAGCAGTTCTTC.